What follows are 21 T cell receptor beta chains derived from one specimen sequenced in a study of cytomegalovirus exposure and HLA in healthy donors. PCR used 60 Vbeta primers and 13 Jbeta primers. Using immunoSEQ multiplex PCR, the repertoire was profiled, and TCRdb retains in-frame clones only, with some absent. The repertoire consists of about 150,000 clones, with 70% to 80% occurring once and the leading ten covering about 4%. The sequenced sample was PBMCs. The receptors originated from a human donor in good health.

V is TRBV29-1 and J is TRBJ1-2; no clear D gene. Germline lookup yields CDR1 SQVTM and CDR2 ANQGSEA. V was pared by 5 bases and J by 4 bases, with 14 bases between. The CDR3 is made up of 13 amino acids. The CDR3: CSVLSAGSYGYTF. The CDR3 region has the DNA TGCAGCGTTCTGTCGGCCGGGAGCTATGGCTACACCTTC.

This clone turned up a few times. V gene TRBV5-1 combines with J gene TRBJ2-1; tentatively, D is TRBD2 (5 bases). Trimming removed 4 bases from V and 11 bases from J, with 13 bases in between. Germline-derived CDR1 and CDR2 are SGHRS and YFSETQ. This CDR3 comprises 12 residues. For the CDR3, the DNA is TGCGCCAGCAGCGCCAATCTAGCTCAGCAGTTCTTC. It specifies CASSANLAQQFF.

The chain is built from TRBV11-2 and TRBJ2-6; D possibly corresponds to TRBD1 (5 bases). The length of the CDR3 is 15 residues. Germline lookup yields CDR1 SGHAT and CDR2 FQNNGV. V lost 3 bases, J lost 0 bases, and 6 bases lay in between. CDR3 DNA: TGTGCCAGCAGCTTCGACAGCTCTGGGGCCAACGTCCTGACTTTC. Translating gives CASSFDSSGANVLTF.

This clone has more than one count but fewer than ten. This rearrangement joins TRBV6-6 to TRBJ2-7; D might be TRBD1 (6 bases). The CDR3 sequence is 15 residues long. Trimming cost V 7 bases and J 1 base, with 17 bases left between them. Germline CDR1 reads MNHNY; CDR2 reads SVGAGI (reference sequence). This CDR3 reads CASTKTTGRSYEQYF. CDR3 coding DNA: TGTGCCAGCACCAAGACGACAGGTCGATCCTACGAGCAGTACTTC.

This clone was seen a handful of times. The chain carries TRBV28 and TRBJ1-5; weak D call: TRBD1 (5 bases). Between the trimmed V and J ends, which lost 8 bases and 0 bases, there was a span of 11 bases. CDR1 and CDR2 (germline): MDHEN, SYDVKM. The CDR3 contains 14 residues. The CDR3 region is CASGAGVSNQPQHF. CDR3 DNA sequence: TGTGCCAGCGGGGCGGGGGTTAGCAATCAGCCCCAGCATTTT.

The chain couples TRBV29-1 to TRBJ2-7, with TRBD1 identical over 9 bases. From germline, CDR1 is SQVTM and CDR2 ANQGSEA. Unmatched junction bases numbered 6, after V lost 5 bases and J lost 1 base. This CDR3 spans 14 amino acids. CDR3 bases: TGCAGCGTTCGGGGAGGACAGGGGTCCTACGAGCAGTACTTC. This sequence encodes CSVRGGQGSYEQYF.

The chain uses TRBV6-5 and TRBJ1-5, with 8 positions matching TRBD1. Losses at the gene ends were 6 bases for V and 2 bases for J; bases not matched to a gene: 3. Germline values: CDR1 MNHEY, CDR2 SVGAGI. The CDR3 is 14 residues long. In DNA form, the CDR3 reads TGTGCCAGCAGACAGGACAGGGGCAATCAGCCCCAGCATTTT. Protein product: CASRQDRGNQPQHF.

This clone was seen once. V is TRBV19 and J is TRBJ1-6, with TRBD1 matching 11 bases. The germline V gene encodes CDR1 LNHDA and CDR2 SQIVND (reference sequence). V gave up 0 bases and J gave up 9 bases; unmatched junction bases: 1. This CDR3 region has 15 residues. For the CDR3, the DNA is TGTGCCAGTAGTATAGACGGGACAGGGGGTTCACCCCTCCACTTT. Translated, it gives CASSIDGTGGSPLHF.

V usage is TRBV19 and J usage is TRBJ2-2; possible D gene TRBD2, 6 bases. V lost 7 bases, J lost 3 bases, and 12 bases lay in between. The germline CDR1 and CDR2 sequences are LNHDA and SQIVND (reference sequence). This CDR3 region has 14 residues. DNA of the CDR3: TGTGCCAGTATAGGGACGGGGGACACCGGGGAGCTGTTTTTT. This translates into CASIGTGDTGELFF.

This chain joins TRBV25-1 and TRBJ2-7; D perhaps matches TRBD1 (5 bases). Trimming left V 2 bases short and J 3 bases short, with 11 bases between. From germline, CDR1 is MGHDK and CDR2 SYGVNS. The CDR3 spans 14 residues. The CDR3 region is CASSEGRTHYEQYF. The CDR3 DNA reads as TGTGCCAGCAGTGAAGGCAGGACACACTACGAGCAGTACTTC.

The chain links TRBV27 to TRBJ2-1, with TRBD2 identical over 9 bases. V trimming: 5 bases; J trimming: 6 bases; junction bases outside the gene matches: 17. Germline assignment: CDR1 MNHEY and CDR2 SMNVEV (reference sequence). The CDR3 extends over 18 amino acids. The CDR3 loop is CASSPEPVFSGSLNEQFF. The CDR3 DNA is TGTGCCAGCAGTCCCGAACCCGTCTTTAGCGGGAGTCTCAATGAGCAGTTCTTC.

J is TRBJ2-7 and V is TRBV5-1; D perhaps matches TRBD2 (6 bases). The CDR3 extends over 18 amino acids. Trimming cost V 3 bases and J 0 bases, with 22 bases left between them. Germline values: CDR1 SGHRS, CDR2 YFSETQ. This CDR3 is CASSWASPGTANSYEQYF. CDR3 bases: TGCGCCAGCAGCTGGGCGTCTCCCGGGACTGCAAACTCCTACGAGCAGTACTTC.

The chain employs TRBV5-1 and TRBJ2-1; D gene uncertain. Germline assignment: CDR1 SGHRS and CDR2 YFSETQ. The CDR3 has 15 amino acids. The V end lost 2 bases, the J end lost 6 bases, and 15 bases lay between the germline ends. CDR3: CASSFSGAHLNEQFF. As DNA, the CDR3 is TGCGCCAGCAGCTTTTCCGGAGCCCACCTCAATGAGCAGTTCTTC. Together with reference TRBV5-1 and TRBJ2-1, the CDR3 gives the full variable domain: KAGVTQTPRYLIKTRGQQVTLSCSPISGHRSVSWYQQTPGQGLQFLFEYFSETQRNKGNFPGRFSGRQFSNSRSEMNVSTLELGDSALYLCASSFSGAHLNEQFFGPGTRLTVL.

This chain connects TRBV2 to TRBJ1-1, with 10 bases fitting TRBD1. The CDR3 is 18 amino acids. V was clipped by 6 bases and J by 3 bases; unmatched bases: 16. CDR1 is SNHLY and CDR2 is FYNNEI in the germline V gene. In DNA, the CDR3 is TGTGCCAGCAGGCTACCGGGACAGGGGACAAATGGAGACACTGAAGCTTTCTTT. This translates into CASRLPGQGTNGDTEAFF.

This clone was observed a handful of times. The V and J genes are TRBV5-1 and TRBJ2-7; 7 nucleotides agree with TRBD1. CDR1 SGHRS and CDR2 YFSETQ come from the germline V gene. The CDR3 length is 15 residues. J was trimmed by 3 bases and V by 3 bases; bases with no gene match: 9. For the CDR3, the DNA is TGCGCCAGCAGCTCTGACAGGGTAGGGCACTACGAGCAGTACTTC. It is translated as CASSSDRVGHYEQYF.

The chain is built from TRBV7-2 and TRBJ2-7; perhaps TRBD2 as D (6 bases). CDR1 is SGHTA and CDR2 is FQGNSA in the germline V gene. The CDR3 has 15 residues. V dropped 2 bases and J dropped 0 bases, with 11 bases sitting between them. CDR3 residues: CASSLYGGTSYEQYF. In DNA form, the CDR3 reads TGTGCCAGCAGCTTATATGGGGGGACCTCCTACGAGCAGTACTTC.

This sequence joins TRBV30 and TRBJ2-1; possible D gene TRBD1, 5 bases. The CDR3 is 16 residues long. The germline CDR1 and CDR2 sequences are GTSNPN and SVGIG (reference sequence). Trimming cost V 4 bases and J 2 bases, with 18 bases left between them. CDR3 residues: CAWNKRGRTAYNEQFF. CDR3 sequence (DNA): TGTGCCTGGAACAAAAGGGGCAGAACGGCCTACAATGAGCAGTTCTTC.

The chain joins TRBV13 to TRBJ2-7; 15 nucleotides line up with TRBD2. Germline V CDR1 and CDR2: PRHDT, FYEKMQ (reference sequence). With 5 bases clipped from V and 2 bases from J, the junction kept 10 bases outside the gene matches. The CDR3 spans 18 residues. In DNA, the CDR3 is TGTGCCAGCAGCATAGAGGGACTAGCGGGAGGTCGGACCTACGAGCAGTACTTC. This codes for CASSIEGLAGGRTYEQYF.

This rearrangement joins TRBV2 to TRBJ2-7; 7 bases agree with TRBD1. V shed 6 bases and J 0 bases; nucleotides not matched to a gene: 8. Per the germline V gene, CDR1 is SNHLY and CDR2 is FYNNEI. This CDR3 has 15 amino acids. CDR3 loop: CASRGTALISYEQYF. CDR3 nucleotide sequence: TGTGCCAGCAGGGGGACAGCTCTCATCTCCTACGAGCAGTACTTC.

The chain employs TRBV7-2 and TRBJ2-1, with 8 bases identical to TRBD2. Trimming took 4 bases from V and 3 from J; bases not matched to a gene: 8. Germline loops: CDR1 SGHTA, CDR2 FQGNSA. The CDR3 length is 16 residues. DNA of the CDR3: TGTGCCAGCAGCTGGAAACTAGCGGCGGTCTACAATGAGCAGTTCTTC. The encoded protein is CASSWKLAAVYNEQFF.

The chain recombines TRBV11-2 with TRBJ1-1; D is unresolved. The CDR3 covers 12 residues. CDR1 and CDR2 (germline): SGHAT, FQNNGV. V shed 4 bases and J shed 4 bases, with 7 bases lying between them. CDR3 nucleotides: TGTGCCAGCAGCTCACATGGCACTGAAGCTTTCTTT. This sequence encodes CASSSHGTEAFF.